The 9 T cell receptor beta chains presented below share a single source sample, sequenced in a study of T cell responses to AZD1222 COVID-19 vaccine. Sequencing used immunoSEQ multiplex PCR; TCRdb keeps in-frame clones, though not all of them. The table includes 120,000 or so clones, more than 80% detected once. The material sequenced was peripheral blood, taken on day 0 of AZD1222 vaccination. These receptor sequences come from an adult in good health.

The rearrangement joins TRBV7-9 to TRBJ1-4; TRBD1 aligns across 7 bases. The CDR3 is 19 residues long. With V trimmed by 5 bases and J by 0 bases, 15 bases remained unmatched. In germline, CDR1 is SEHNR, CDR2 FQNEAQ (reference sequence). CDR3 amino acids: CASSQIRRGRGSTNEKLFF. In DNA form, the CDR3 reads TGTGCCAGCAGCCAAATAAGGAGGGGGCGCGGCTCAACTAATGAAAAACTGTTTTTT.

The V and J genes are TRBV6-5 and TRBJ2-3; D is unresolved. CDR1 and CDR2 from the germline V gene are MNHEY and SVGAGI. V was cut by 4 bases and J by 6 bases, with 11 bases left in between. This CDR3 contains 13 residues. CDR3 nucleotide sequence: TGTGCCAGCAGTTCCTCCCCTCGGGATACGCAGTATTTT. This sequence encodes CASSSSPRDTQYF.

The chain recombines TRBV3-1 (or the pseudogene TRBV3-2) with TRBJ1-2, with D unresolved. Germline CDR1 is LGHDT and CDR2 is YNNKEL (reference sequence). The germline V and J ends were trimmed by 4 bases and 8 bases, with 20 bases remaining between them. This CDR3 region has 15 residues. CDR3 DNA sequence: TGTGCCAGCAGCCCGAGAAATGACTTCACTGGGGGCTACACCTTC. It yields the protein CASSPRNDFTGGYTF.

CDR3 nucleotides: TGTGCCACCAGTGATTTATCAGGGAGAAGAGGAAGCAATCAGCCCCAGCATTTT. It specifies CATSDLSGRRGSNQPQHF. J is TRBJ1-5 and V is TRBV24-1; D is possibly TRBD1 (5 bases). Trimming stripped 1 base from V and 1 base from J, with 16 bases between. The CDR3 runs 18 residues. Germline CDR1 and CDR2: KGHDR and SFDVKD.

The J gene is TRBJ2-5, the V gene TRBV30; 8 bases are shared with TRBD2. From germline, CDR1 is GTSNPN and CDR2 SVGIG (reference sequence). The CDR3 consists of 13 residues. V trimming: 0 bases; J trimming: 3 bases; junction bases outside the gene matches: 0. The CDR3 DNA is TGTGCCTGGAGTGTACTAGCGGAAGAGACCCAGTACTTC. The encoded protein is CAWSVLAEETQYF.

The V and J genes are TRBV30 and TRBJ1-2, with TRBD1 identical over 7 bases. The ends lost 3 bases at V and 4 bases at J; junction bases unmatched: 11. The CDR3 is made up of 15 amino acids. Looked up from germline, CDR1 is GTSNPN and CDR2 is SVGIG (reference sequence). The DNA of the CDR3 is TGTGCCTGGAGCGAACAGACAGGGTTAAGCTATGGCTACACCTTC. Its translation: CAWSEQTGLSYGYTF.

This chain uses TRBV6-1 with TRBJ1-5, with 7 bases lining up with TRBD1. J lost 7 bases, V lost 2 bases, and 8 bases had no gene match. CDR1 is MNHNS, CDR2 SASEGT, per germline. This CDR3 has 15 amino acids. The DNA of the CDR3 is TGTGCCAGCAGTGAATTAAGCAGGGGGTTCCAGCCCCAGCATTTT. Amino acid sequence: CASSELSRGFQPQHF.

CDR3 nucleotide sequence: TGTGCCAGCAGTTACGCGGCAGGGAATACTGAAGCTTTCTTT. This translates into CASSYAAGNTEAFF. The rearrangement uses TRBV6-5 and TRBJ1-1; D is possibly TRBD1 (5 bases). CDR1 MNHEY and CDR2 SVGAGI come from the germline V gene. V was pared by 2 bases and J by 5 bases, with 12 bases between. The CDR3 extends over 14 amino acids.

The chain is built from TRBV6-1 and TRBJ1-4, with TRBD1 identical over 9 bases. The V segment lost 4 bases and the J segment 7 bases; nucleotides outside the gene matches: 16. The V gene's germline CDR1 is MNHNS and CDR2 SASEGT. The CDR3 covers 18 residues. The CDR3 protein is CASSGGGKLQGAREKLFF. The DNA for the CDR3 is TGTGCCAGCAGTGGGGGAGGGAAACTACAGGGGGCGCGTGAAAAACTGTTTTTT.